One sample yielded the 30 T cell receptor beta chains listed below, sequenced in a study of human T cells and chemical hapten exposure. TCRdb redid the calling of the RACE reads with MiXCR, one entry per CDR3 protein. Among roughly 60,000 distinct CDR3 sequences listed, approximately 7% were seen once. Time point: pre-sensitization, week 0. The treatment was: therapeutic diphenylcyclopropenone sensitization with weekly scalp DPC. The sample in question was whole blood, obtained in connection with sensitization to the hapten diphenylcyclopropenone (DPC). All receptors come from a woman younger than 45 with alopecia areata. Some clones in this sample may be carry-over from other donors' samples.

The CDR3 here is CSATTGAGGNTIYF. The CDR3 DNA is TGCAGTGCTACGACAGGGGCGGGTGGAAACACCATATATTTT. The chain employs TRBV20-1 and TRBJ1-3, with TRBD1 matching over 8 bases. The CDR3 sequence is 14 residues long. Germline trimming cut 4 bases from V and 3 bases from J; bases unmatched to any gene: 5. Germline lookup yields CDR1 DFQATT and CDR2 SNEGSKA (reference sequence).

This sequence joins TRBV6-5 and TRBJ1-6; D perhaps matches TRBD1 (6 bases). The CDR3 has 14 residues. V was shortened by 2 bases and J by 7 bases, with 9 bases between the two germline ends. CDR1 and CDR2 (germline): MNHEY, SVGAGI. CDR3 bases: TGTGCCAGCAGTTACGCAGGGGAGAATTCACCCCTCCACTTT. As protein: CASSYAGENSPLHF.

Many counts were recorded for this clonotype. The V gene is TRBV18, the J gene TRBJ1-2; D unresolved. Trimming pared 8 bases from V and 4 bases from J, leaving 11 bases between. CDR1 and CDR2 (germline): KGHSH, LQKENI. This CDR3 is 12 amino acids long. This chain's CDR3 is CASAPDRYGYTF. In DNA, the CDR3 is TGTGCCAGCGCGCCAGATCGCTATGGCTACACCTTC.

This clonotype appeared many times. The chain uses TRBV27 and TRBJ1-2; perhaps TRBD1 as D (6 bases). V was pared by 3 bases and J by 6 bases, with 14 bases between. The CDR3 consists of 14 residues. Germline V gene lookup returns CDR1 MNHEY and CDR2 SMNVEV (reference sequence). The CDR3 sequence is CASSFSRGTNGYTF. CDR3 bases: TGTGCCAGCAGTTTTTCTCGCGGGACAAATGGCTACACCTTC.

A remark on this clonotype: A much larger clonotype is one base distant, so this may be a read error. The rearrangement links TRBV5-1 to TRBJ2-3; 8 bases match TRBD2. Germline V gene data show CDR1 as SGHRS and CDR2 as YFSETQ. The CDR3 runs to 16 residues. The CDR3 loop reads CASSGGVSGSTDAQYF. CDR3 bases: TGCGCCAGCAGCGGCGGGGTGAGCGGGAGCACAGATGCGCAGTATTTT.

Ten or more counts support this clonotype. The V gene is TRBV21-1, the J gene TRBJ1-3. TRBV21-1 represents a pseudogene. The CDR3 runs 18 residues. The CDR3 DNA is TGTGCCAGCAGCAAAACTCATTATCGCGGCGTCAAGGGAAACACCATATATTTT. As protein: CASSKTHYRGVKGNTIYF.

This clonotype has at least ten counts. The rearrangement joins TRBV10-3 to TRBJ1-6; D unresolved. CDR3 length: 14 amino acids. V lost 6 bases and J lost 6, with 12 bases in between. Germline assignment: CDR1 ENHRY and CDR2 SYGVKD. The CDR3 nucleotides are TGTGCCATCAGGACGGCTGGCGCTAATTCACCCCTCCACTTT. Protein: CAIRTAGANSPLHF.

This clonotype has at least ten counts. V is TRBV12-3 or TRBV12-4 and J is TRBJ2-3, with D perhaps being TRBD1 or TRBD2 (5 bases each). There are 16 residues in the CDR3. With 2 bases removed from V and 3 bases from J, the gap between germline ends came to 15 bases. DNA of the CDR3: TGTGCCAGCAGTTTACAGGGACCCCCAGTTACAGATACGCAGTATTTT. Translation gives CASSLQGPPVTDTQYF.

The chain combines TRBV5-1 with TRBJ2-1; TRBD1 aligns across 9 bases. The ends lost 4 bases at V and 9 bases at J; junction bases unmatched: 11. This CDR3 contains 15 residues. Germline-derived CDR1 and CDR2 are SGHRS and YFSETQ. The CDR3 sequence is CASSIGKGTGTEQFF. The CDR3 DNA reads TGCGCCAGCAGCATAGGAAAAGGGACAGGGACTGAGCAGTTCTTC. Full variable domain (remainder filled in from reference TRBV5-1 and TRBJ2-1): KAGVTQTPRYLIKTRGQQVTLSCSPISGHRSVSWYQQTPGQGLQFLFEYFSETQRNKGNFPGRFSGRQFSNSRSEMNVSTLELGDSALYLCASSIGKGTGTEQFFGPGTRLTVL.

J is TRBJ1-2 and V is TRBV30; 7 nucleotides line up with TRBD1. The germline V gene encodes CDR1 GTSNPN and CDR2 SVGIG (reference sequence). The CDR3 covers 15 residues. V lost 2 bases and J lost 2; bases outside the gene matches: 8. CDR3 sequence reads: CAWSSQTGANYGYTF. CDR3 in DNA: TGTGCCTGGAGTTCCCAAACAGGGGCCAACTATGGCTACACCTTC.

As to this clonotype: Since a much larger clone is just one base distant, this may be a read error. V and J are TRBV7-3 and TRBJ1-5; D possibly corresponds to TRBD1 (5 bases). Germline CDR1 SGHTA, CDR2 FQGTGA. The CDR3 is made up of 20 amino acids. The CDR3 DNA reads TGTGCCAGCAGCTTCCTCGCACCGAATTTAGACAGTTATAGCAATCATCCCCAGCATTTT. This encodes CASSFLAPNLDSYSNHPQHF.

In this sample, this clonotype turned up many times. This chain's CDR3 is CASRPGGTGWLGYGYTF. The CDR3 DNA reads as TGTGCCAGCAGACCCGGCGGGACAGGGTGGTTGGGCTATGGCTACACCTTC. This chain links TRBV6-5 with TRBJ1-2; 9 positions match TRBD1. The CDR3 extends over 17 amino acids. V gave up 6 bases and J gave up 4 bases; unmatched junction bases: 15. Germline V lookup: CDR1 MNHEY, CDR2 SVGAGI.

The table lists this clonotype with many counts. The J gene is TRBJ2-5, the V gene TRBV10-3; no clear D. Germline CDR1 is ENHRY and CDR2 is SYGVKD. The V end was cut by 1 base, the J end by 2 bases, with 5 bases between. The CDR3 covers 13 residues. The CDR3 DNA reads TGTGCCATCAGTGAGTTGAAGCAAGAGACCCAGTACTTC. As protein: CAISELKQETQYF.

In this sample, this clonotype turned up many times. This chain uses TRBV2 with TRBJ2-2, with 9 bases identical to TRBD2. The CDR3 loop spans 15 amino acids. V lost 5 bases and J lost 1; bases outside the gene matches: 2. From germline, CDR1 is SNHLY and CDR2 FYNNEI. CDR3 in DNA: TGTGCCAGCAGTCCGACTAGCGGGAACACCGGGGAGCTGTTTTTT. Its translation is CASSPTSGNTGELFF.

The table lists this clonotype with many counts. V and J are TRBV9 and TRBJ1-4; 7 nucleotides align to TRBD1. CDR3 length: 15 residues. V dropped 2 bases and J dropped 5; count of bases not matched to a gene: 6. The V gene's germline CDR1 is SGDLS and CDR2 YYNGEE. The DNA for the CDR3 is TGTGCCAGCAGCGTCGGGACAGTTGAAAATGAAAAACTGTTTTTT. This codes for CASSVGTVENEKLFF. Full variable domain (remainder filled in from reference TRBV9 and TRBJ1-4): DSGVTQTPKHLITATGQRVTLRCSPRSGDLSVYWYQQSLDQGLQFLIQYYNGEERAKGNILERFSAQQFPDLHSELNLSSLELGDSALYFCASSVGTVENEKLFFGSGTQLSVL.

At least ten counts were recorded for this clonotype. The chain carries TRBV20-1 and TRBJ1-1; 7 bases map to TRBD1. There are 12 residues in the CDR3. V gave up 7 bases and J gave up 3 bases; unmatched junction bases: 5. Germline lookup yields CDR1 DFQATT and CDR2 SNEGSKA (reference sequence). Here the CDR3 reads CSVDRTDTEAFF. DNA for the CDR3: TGCAGTGTGGACAGGACTGACACTGAAGCTTTCTTT.

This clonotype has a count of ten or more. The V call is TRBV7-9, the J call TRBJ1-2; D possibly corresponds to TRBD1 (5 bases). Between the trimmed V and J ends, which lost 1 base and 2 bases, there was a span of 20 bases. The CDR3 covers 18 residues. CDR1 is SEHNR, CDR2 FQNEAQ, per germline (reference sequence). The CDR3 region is CASSLDLPRFGTNYGYTF. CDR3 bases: TGTGCCAGCAGCTTAGATCTCCCAAGATTTGGGACCAACTATGGCTACACCTTC.

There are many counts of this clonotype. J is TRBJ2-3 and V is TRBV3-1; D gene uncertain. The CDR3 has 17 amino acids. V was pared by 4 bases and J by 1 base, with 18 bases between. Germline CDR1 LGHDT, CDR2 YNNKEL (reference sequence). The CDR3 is CASSPRRFVMGTDTQYF. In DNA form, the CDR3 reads TGTGCCAGCAGCCCGCGCCGGTTTGTAATGGGCACAGATACGCAGTATTTT.

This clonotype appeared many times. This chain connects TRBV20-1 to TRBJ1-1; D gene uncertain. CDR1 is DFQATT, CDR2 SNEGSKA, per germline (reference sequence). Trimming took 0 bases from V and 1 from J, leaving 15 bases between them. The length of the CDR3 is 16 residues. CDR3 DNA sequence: TGCAGTGCTAGAGATGCCACCACTGGTCCGAACACTGAAGCTTTCTTT. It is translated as CSARDATTGPNTEAFF.

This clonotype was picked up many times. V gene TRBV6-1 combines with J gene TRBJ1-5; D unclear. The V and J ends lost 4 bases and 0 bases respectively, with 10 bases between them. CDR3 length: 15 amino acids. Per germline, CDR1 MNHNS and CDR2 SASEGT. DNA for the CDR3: TGTGCCAGCAGTGTGGTCAGTAATAGCAATCAGCCCCAGCATTTT. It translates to CASSVVSNSNQPQHF.

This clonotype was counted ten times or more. The CDR3 is CASTLGASGATDTQYF. CDR3 sequence (DNA): TGTGCCAGCACCCTAGGGGCTAGCGGGGCAACAGATACGCAGTATTTT. The genes are TRBV9 and TRBJ2-3, with 9 positions matching TRBD2. Germline V gene sequence: CDR1 SGDLS, CDR2 YYNGEE. The CDR3 runs to 16 residues. The trim removed 6 bases at V and 3 bases at J, leaving 11 bases unmatched. Full variable domain (rest looked up from reference TRBV9 and TRBJ2-3): DSGVTQTPKHLITATGQRVTLRCSPRSGDLSVYWYQQSLDQGLQFLIQYYNGEERAKGNILERFSAQQFPDLHSELNLSSLELGDSALYFCASTLGASGATDTQYFGPGTRLTVL.

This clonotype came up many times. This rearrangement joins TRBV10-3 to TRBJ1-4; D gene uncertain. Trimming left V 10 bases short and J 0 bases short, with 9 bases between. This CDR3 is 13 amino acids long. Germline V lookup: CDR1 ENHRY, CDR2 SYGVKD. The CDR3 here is CATLDSTNEKLFF. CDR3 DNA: TGTGCCACCTTGGACTCAACTAATGAAAAACTGTTTTTT.

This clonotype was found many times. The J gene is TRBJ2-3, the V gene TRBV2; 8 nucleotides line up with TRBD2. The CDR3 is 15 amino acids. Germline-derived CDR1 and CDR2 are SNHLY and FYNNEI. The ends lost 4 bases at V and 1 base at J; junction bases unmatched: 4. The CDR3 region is CASSASGRGTDTQYF. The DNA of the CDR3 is TGTGCCAGCAGTGCTAGCGGGCGCGGCACAGATACGCAGTATTTT. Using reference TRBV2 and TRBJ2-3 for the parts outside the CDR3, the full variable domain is EPEVTQTPSHQVTQMGQEVILRCVPISNHLYFYWYRQILGQKVEFLVSFYNNEISEKSEIFDDQFSVERPDGSNFTLKIRSTKLEDSAMYFCASSASGRGTDTQYFGPGTRLTVL.

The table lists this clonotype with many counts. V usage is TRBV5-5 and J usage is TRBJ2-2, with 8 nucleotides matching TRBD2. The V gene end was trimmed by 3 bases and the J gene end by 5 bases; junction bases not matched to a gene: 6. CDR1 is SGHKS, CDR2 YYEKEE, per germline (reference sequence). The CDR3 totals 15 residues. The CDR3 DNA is TGTGCCAGCAGCTGGCCGGGACTAGTTACCGGGGAGCTGTTTTTT. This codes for CASSWPGLVTGELFF. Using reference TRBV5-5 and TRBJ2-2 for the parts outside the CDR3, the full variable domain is DAGVTQSPTHLIKTRGQQVTLRCSPISGHKSVSWYQQVLGQGPQFIFQYYEKEERGRGNFPDRFSARQFPNYSSELNVNALLLGDSALYLCASSWPGLVTGELFFGEGSRLTVL.

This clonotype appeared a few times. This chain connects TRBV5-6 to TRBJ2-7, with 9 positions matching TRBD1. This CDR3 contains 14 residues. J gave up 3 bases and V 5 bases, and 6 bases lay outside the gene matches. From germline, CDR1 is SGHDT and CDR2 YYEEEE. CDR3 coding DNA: TGTGCCAGCAGTACGGACAGGGGTTTCTACGAGCAGTACTTC. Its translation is CASSTDRGFYEQYF. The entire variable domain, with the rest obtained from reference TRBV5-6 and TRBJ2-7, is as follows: DAGVTQSPTHLIKTRGQQVTLRCSPKSGHDTVSWYQQALGQGPQFIFQYYEEEERQRGNFPDRFSGHQFPNYSSELNVNALLLGDSALYLCASSTDRGFYEQYFGPGTRLTVT.

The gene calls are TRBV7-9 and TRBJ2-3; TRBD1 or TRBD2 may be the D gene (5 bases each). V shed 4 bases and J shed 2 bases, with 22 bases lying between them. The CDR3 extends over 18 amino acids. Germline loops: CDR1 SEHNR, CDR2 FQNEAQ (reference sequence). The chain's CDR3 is CASSSPRSHGAHTDTQYF. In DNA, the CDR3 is TGTGCCAGCAGCTCCCCACGAAGTCACGGGGCGCACACAGATACGCAGTATTTT. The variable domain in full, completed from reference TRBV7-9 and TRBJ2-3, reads DTGVSQNPRHKITKRGQNVTFRCDPISEHNRLYWYRQTLGQGPEFLTYFQNEAQLEKSRLLSDRFSAERPKGSFSTLEIQRTEQGDSAMYLCASSSPRSHGAHTDTQYFGPGTRLTVL.

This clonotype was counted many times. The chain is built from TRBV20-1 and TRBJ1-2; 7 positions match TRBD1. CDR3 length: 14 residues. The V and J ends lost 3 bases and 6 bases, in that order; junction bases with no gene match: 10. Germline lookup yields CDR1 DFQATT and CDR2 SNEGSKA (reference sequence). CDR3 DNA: TGCAGTGCTAGCCGACAGGGACTGTCTGATGGCTACACCTTC. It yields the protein CSASRQGLSDGYTF.

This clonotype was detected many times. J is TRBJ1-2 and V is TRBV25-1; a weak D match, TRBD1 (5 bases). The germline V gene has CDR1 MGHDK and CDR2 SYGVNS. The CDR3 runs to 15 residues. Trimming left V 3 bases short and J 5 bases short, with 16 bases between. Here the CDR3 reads CASSDWEGTSYGYTF. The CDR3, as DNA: TGTGCCAGCAGTGACTGGGAAGGGACGTCTTATGGCTACACCTTC.

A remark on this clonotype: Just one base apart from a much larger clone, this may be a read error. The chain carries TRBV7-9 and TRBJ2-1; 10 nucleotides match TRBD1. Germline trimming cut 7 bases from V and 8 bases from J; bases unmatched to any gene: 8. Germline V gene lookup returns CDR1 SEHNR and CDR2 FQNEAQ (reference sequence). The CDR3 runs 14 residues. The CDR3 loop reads CASTVWDRGDEQFF. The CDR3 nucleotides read TGTGCCAGCACCGTCTGGGACAGGGGTGATGAGCAGTTCTTC.

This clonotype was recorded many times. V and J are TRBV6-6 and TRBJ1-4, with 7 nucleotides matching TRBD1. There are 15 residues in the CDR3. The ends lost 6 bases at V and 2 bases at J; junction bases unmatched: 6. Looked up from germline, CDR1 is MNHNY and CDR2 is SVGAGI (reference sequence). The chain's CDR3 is CASSEQGFTNEKLFF. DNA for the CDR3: TGTGCCAGCAGCGAACAGGGGTTCACTAATGAAAAACTGTTTTTT.